Below, 2 T cell receptor beta chains from the same sample are listed, as sequenced in a study of shared T cell receptors in the human thymus (dated by TCRdb to the early 2020s). The library was built by means of the immunoSEQ multiplex PCR assay. Drawn from immuneACCESS, this table holds only the in-frame rearrangements with V and J called that TCRdb kept. Clones are partly lost; checked studies trace under half to an unresolved V gene and leave the rest unexplained. The table for this sample lists 550,000 to 800,000 clones; 70% to 90% of them were counted only once. The top ten constitute 0.0095% to 0.013% of the sample. In addition, the sample was reused for a study of human thymus T cells.

The sample comprised thymocytes. These TCRs come from a girl less than two years old with a congenital heart defect. Donor details come from another sample of the same person, matched by shared clones.

This clone turned up a few times. The rearrangement links TRBV19 to TRBJ2-1, with TRBD2 matching over 8 bases. The germline gives CDR1 LNHDA, CDR2 SQIVND (reference sequence). This CDR3 comprises 15 residues. The V gene end was trimmed by 4 bases and the J gene end by 0 bases; junction bases not matched to a gene: 2. CDR3 sequence: CASSTGGASYNEQFF. In DNA, the CDR3 is TGTGCCAGTAGTACCGGGGGGGCCTCCTACAATGAGCAGTTCTTC.

The chain is built from TRBV4-2 and TRBJ2-3; D is possibly TRBD2 (6 bases). Germline V lookup: CDR1 LGHNA, CDR2 YNFKEQ. V dropped 0 bases and J dropped 0 bases, with 16 bases sitting between them. CDR3 size: 18 residues. CDR3 coding DNA: TGTGCCAGCAGCCAAGAGGACCCTAGCGACCCTAGCACAGATACGCAGTATTTT. Its translation is CASSQEDPSDPSTDTQYF.